The next 28 T cell receptor beta chains were all read from a single sample in a study of PD-1 blockade in classical Hodgkin lymphoma. This table comes from immunoSEQ multiplex PCR, and its TCRdb copy is limited to in-frame clones, with some not included. The profile shows 80,000 to 100,000 clones, under 95% of them singletons. The time point is: cycle 4 day 1 (C4D1), after less than 7 weeks of nivolumab. There was relapse after autologous stem cell transplantation in every patient, and there was variation in brentuximab vedotin exposure. The sequences come from peripheral blood mononuclear cells (PBMCs), collected before the fourth cycle of nivolumab. The receptors were gathered from a human donor with classical Hodgkin lymphoma.

This clone has a single count. The genes are TRBV10-2 and TRBJ2-5, with 12 bases identical to TRBD2. The J segment lost 5 bases and the V segment lost 1 base, leaving 11 bases of the junction unmatched. The length of the CDR3 is 18 residues. CDR1 and CDR2 (germline): WSHSY, SAAADI. CDR3 sequence (DNA): TGCGCCAGCAGTGAGTTGTCTAGCGGGAGGGCCGCGGGGGAGACCCAGTACTTC. Translated: CASSELSSGRAAGETQYF.

The rearrangement uses TRBV5-6 and TRBJ2-3; D ambiguous. CDR3 length equals 15 residues. CDR1 and CDR2 from the germline V gene are SGHDT and YYEEEE. Trimming shortened V by 4 bases and J by 3 bases, and 15 bases separated the two germline ends. The CDR3 spells CASSVVGMGTDTQYF. The CDR3 nucleotides are TGTGCCAGCAGCGTGGTTGGAATGGGAACAGATACGCAGTATTTT.

The chain uses TRBV6-6 and TRBJ2-2; the D is unclear. V lost 0 bases to trimming and J lost 7 bases, with 6 bases between them. The CDR3 is made up of 13 amino acids. Germline-derived CDR1 and CDR2 are MNHNY and SVGAGI (reference sequence). CDR3 coding DNA: TGTGCCAGCAGTTACTCAGGGTACGGGGAGCTGTTTTTT. Translation: CASSYSGYGELFF.

This clone is a singleton in its sample. The chain combines TRBV6-6 with TRBJ1-5; a possible D gene is TRBD1 (6 bases). The CDR3 spans 15 residues. V lost 4 bases and J lost 3, with 13 bases in between. Germline CDR1 reads MNHNY; CDR2 reads SVGAGI (reference sequence). The CDR3 region is CASSFWTEANQPQHF. CDR3 in DNA: TGTGCCAGCAGTTTTTGGACAGAGGCCAATCAGCCCCAGCATTTT.

The chain links TRBV28 to TRBJ2-1; D ambiguous. CDR1 is MDHEN, CDR2 SYDVKM, per germline. There are 14 residues in the CDR3. V lost 11 bases to trimming and J lost 9 bases, with 23 bases between them. CDR3 loop: CAVGREAPSAEQFF. CDR3 bases: TGTGCCGTAGGTAGAGAGGCTCCGTCTGCTGAGCAGTTCTTC.

The rearrangement joins TRBV5-4 to TRBJ2-3, with D unclear. Germline values: CDR1 SGHNT, CDR2 YYREEE (reference sequence). This CDR3 has 12 residues. With 2 bases removed from V and 0 bases from J, the gap between germline ends came to 1 base. The CDR3 DNA reads as TGTGCCAGCAGCTTTAGCACAGATACGCAGTATTTT. It yields the protein CASSFSTDTQYF.

The chain recombines TRBV5-1 with TRBJ1-6; 8 nucleotides align to TRBD1. The V gene end was trimmed by 3 bases and the J gene end by 8 bases; junction bases not matched to a gene: 4. The length of the CDR3 is 14 residues. Germline values: CDR1 SGHRS, CDR2 YFSETQ. This CDR3 is CASSSGGEDSPLHF. In nucleotides, the CDR3 is TGCGCCAGCAGCTCAGGGGGCGAGGATTCACCCCTCCACTTT.

This chain joins TRBV10-1 and TRBJ2-1, with TRBD1 identical over 8 bases. CDR3 length equals 17 residues. From germline, CDR1 is WNHNN and CDR2 SYGVQD (reference sequence). V was clipped by 6 bases and J by 2 bases; unmatched bases: 12. The DNA for the CDR3 is TGCGCCAGCAGCTCTCGGACAGGGCAACTCCCCTACAATGAGCAGTTCTTC. As protein: CASSSRTGQLPYNEQFF.

The chain links TRBV27 to TRBJ1-4, with a possible D match to TRBD1 (6 bases). This CDR3 is 15 amino acids long. The V end was cut by 2 bases, the J end by 4 bases, with 11 bases between. From germline, CDR1 is MNHEY and CDR2 SMNVEV (reference sequence). Here the CDR3 reads CASSLRWTVNEKLFF. CDR3 DNA: TGTGCCAGCAGTTTAAGATGGACAGTTAATGAAAAACTGTTTTTT.

V usage is TRBV5-6 and J usage is TRBJ2-5, with a weak D call TRBD1 (7 bases). Trimming removed 1 base from V and 5 bases from J, with 18 bases in between. This CDR3 region has 16 residues. Germline CDR1 SGHDT, CDR2 YYEEEE. The CDR3 coding sequence is TGTGCCAGCAGCTTGAGACAGGGAAGTCGGGGGGAGACCCAGTACTTC. As protein: CASSLRQGSRGETQYF.

The chain carries TRBV30 and TRBJ2-1; 8 bases line up with TRBD1. Losses at the gene ends were 4 bases for V and 6 bases for J; bases not matched to a gene: 8. The CDR3 length is 14 residues. Germline CDR1 and CDR2: GTSNPN and SVGIG (reference sequence). The CDR3 protein is CAWKDRASSNEQFF. The CDR3 nucleotides are TGTGCCTGGAAGGACAGGGCATCTAGCAATGAGCAGTTCTTC.

The V and J genes are TRBV7-8 and TRBJ1-3; 7 positions match TRBD1. V dropped 4 bases and J dropped 4; count of bases not matched to a gene: 1. CDR3 length: 13 residues. The germline gives CDR1 SGHVS, CDR2 FQNEAQ. The CDR3 loop reads CASSSGQGNTIYF. The CDR3 DNA follows: TGTGCCAGCAGCTCGGGACAGGGAAACACCATATATTTT. Variable domain in full (rest from reference TRBV7-8 and TRBJ1-3): GAGVSQSPRYKVAKRGQDVALRCDPISGHVSLFWYQQALGQGPEFLTYFQNEAQLDKSGLPSDRFFAERPEGSVSTLKIQRTQQEDSAVYLCASSSGQGNTIYFGEGSWLTVV.

This chain joins TRBV6-6 and TRBJ2-1, with D unclear. Trimming took off 2 bases at V and 3 bases at J, with 11 bases between the two ends. The CDR3 covers 15 residues. The germline V gene encodes CDR1 MNHNY and CDR2 SVGAGI (reference sequence). The CDR3 DNA sequence: TGTGCCAGCAGTTACGCACAGACGTTCTACAATGAGCAGTTCTTC. It codes for CASSYAQTFYNEQFF.

A remark on this clone: Its ends do not fully match the called genes, so a read error is possible. The chain uses TRBV7-8 and TRBJ2-7, with TRBD2 identical over 8 bases. Looked up from germline, CDR1 is SGHVS and CDR2 is FQNEAQ. This CDR3 is 15 amino acids long. The CDR3 loop reads CASTLAGTSSYEQYF. CDR3 DNA sequence: TGTGCCAGCACCTTAGCCGGGACTAGCTCCTACGAGCAGTACTTC.

The rearrangement uses TRBV27 and TRBJ1-1; D gene unclear. This CDR3 is built from 20 residues. V was clipped by 5 bases and J by 0 bases, with 28 bases between them. Germline CDR1 reads MNHEY; CDR2 reads SMNVEV (reference sequence). CDR3: CASSPGRPSKPPTMNTEAFF. Written as DNA, the CDR3 is TGTGCCAGCAGTCCCGGCCGGCCATCCAAGCCGCCTACCATGAACACTGAAGCTTTCTTT.

V usage is TRBV28 and J usage is TRBJ1-5; the D gene is possibly TRBD1 (6 bases). This CDR3 has 16 amino acids. Trimming removed 8 bases from V and 7 bases from J, with 24 bases in between. Germline CDR1 MDHEN, CDR2 SYDVKM. The CDR3 protein is CASGILGRGAGQPQHF. The CDR3 nucleotides read TGTGCCAGCGGTATTTTGGGCAGGGGCGCAGGACAGCCCCAGCATTTT.

The chain uses TRBV27 and TRBJ2-3; a possible D gene is TRBD1 (6 bases). The CDR3 contains 15 residues. The ends were cut back, 6 bases at V and 5 bases at J, with 18 bases in the middle. Germline CDR1 MNHEY, CDR2 SMNVEV (reference sequence). This CDR3 is CASSPLQGGEDTQYF. The DNA for the CDR3 is TGTGCCAGCAGCCCCCTACAGGGTGGGGAAGATACGCAGTATTTT.

The chain carries TRBV5-4 and TRBJ2-5; no firm D call. This CDR3 is 14 amino acids long. V dropped 0 bases and J dropped 0 bases, with 6 bases sitting between them. Germline V gives CDR1 SGHNT, CDR2 YYREEE (reference sequence). The CDR3 coding sequence is TGTGCCAGCAGCTTGGTCCCGTACCAAGAGACCCAGTACTTC. It encodes CASSLVPYQETQYF.

J is TRBJ2-3 and V is TRBV19, with TRBD2 matching 11 bases. The J segment lost 4 bases and the V segment lost 5 bases, leaving 5 bases of the junction unmatched. Per germline, CDR1 LNHDA and CDR2 SQIVND (reference sequence). The CDR3 length is 15 residues. DNA of the CDR3: TGTGCCAGTAGTGATACTAGCGGGAGCGCAGATACGCAGTATTTT. It codes for CASSDTSGSADTQYF. The full variable domain, in which reference TRBV19 and TRBJ2-3 provide the parts outside the CDR3, is DGGITQSPKYLFRKEGQNVTLSCEQNLNHDAMYWYRQDPGQGLRLIYYSQIVNDFQKGDIAEGYSVSREKKESFPLTVTSAQKNPTAFYLCASSDTSGSADTQYFGPGTRLTVL.

The chain employs TRBV2 and TRBJ2-1; 14 bases align to TRBD2. V shed 0 bases and J 8 bases; nucleotides not matched to a gene: 3. This CDR3 has 16 residues. Per germline, CDR1 SNHLY and CDR2 FYNNEI. CDR3 sequence (DNA): TGTGCCAGCAGTGAAGCAGGACTAGCGGGAGGCTATGAGCAGTTCTTC. Protein sequence: CASSEAGLAGGYEQFF.

V usage is TRBV5-1 and J usage is TRBJ1-3; D remains unclear. The V and J ends lost 7 bases and 0 bases respectively, with 11 bases between them. The CDR3 runs to 14 residues. Germline lookup yields CDR1 SGHRS and CDR2 YFSETQ. The CDR3 loop reads CASPGEHSGNTIYF. CDR3 coding DNA: TGCGCCAGCCCCGGGGAGCACTCTGGAAACACCATATATTTT.

The gene calls are TRBV5-8 and TRBJ1-2; perhaps TRBD1 as D (5 bases). The CDR3 contains 14 residues. Germline lookup yields CDR1 SGHTS and CDR2 YDEGEE. Trimming shortened V by 2 bases and J by 4 bases, and 12 bases separated the two germline ends. The CDR3 nucleotides are TGTGCCAGCAGCTTCAGGGAGACGGGCTATGGCTACACCTTC. Its protein is CASSFRETGYGYTF.

The CDR3 protein is CASSLVPSGKQDTQYF. The DNA of the CDR3 is TGTGCCAGCAGCTTAGTCCCTAGCGGGAAGCAAGATACGCAGTATTTT. The genes are TRBV11-2 and TRBJ2-3; 9 bases are shared with TRBD2. The J segment lost 5 bases and the V segment lost 1 base, leaving 7 bases of the junction unmatched. The CDR3 is 16 amino acids. Germline V lookup: CDR1 SGHAT, CDR2 FQNNGV.

The rearrangement uses TRBV28 and TRBJ1-1; D might be TRBD1 (6 bases). Trimming shortened V by 5 bases and J by 0 bases, and 13 bases separated the two germline ends. CDR3 length: 15 amino acids. CDR1 and CDR2 (germline): MDHEN, SYDVKM. CDR3: CASSRRTAMNTEAFF. The CDR3 nucleotides are TGTGCCAGCAGTCGACGGACAGCCATGAACACTGAAGCTTTCTTT.

The chain couples TRBV13 to TRBJ2-3; D unclear. Per germline, CDR1 PRHDT and CDR2 FYEKMQ (reference sequence). The V and J ends lost 2 bases and 3 bases respectively, with 3 bases between them. The CDR3 is 12 residues long. The CDR3 is CASSLRTDTQYF. The CDR3 bases are TGTGCCAGCAGCTTAAGGACAGATACGCAGTATTTT.

The chain links TRBV6-1 to TRBJ2-7; TRBD1 matches at 10 bases. Germline V gene lookup returns CDR1 MNHNS and CDR2 SASEGT. Unmatched junction bases numbered 15, after V lost 7 bases and J lost 9 bases. There are 15 residues in the CDR3. The CDR3 is CASKAGLGGQGRQYF. The CDR3 DNA sequence: TGTGCCAGCAAGGCGGGGCTAGGGGGACAGGGGAGGCAGTACTTC.

The rearrangement links TRBV14 to TRBJ2-7; 9 bases are shared with TRBD2. This CDR3 comprises 18 residues. With 1 base clipped from V and 4 bases from J, the junction kept 14 bases outside the gene matches. Germline-derived CDR1 and CDR2 are SGHDN and FVKESK. Here the CDR3 reads CASSQAGDWSGRRYEQYF. The CDR3 nucleotides read TGTGCCAGCAGCCAAGCGGGGGACTGGAGCGGGAGGAGATACGAGCAGTACTTC.

V and J are TRBV2 and TRBJ1-3; D call uncertain. CDR3 size: 14 residues. V lost 1 base and J 2 bases, leaving 6 bases between the germline ends. Looked up from germline, CDR1 is SNHLY and CDR2 is FYNNEI. This CDR3 reads CASSEGGAGNTIYF. CDR3 nucleotides: TGTGCCAGCAGTGAAGGGGGTGCTGGAAACACCATATATTTT.